The entry below describes one TCR beta chain. The data originate from a study of blood T cell repertoires in COVID-19. Repertoires were generated with immunoSEQ multiplex PCR, while TCRdb's copy carries only in-frame clones and drops some. The table records some 130,000 clones, approximately 80% of them present only once. Germline trimming cut 7 bases from V and 9 bases from J; bases unmatched to any gene: 20. The V gene's germline CDR1 is SEHNR and CDR2 FQNEAQ (reference sequence). The CDR3 covers 18 residues. Sample: PBMCs or T cells enriched from blood (not recorded which). This rearrangement joins TRBV7-9 to TRBJ2-1, with 11 bases fitting TRBD2. The clonotype was recovered from a woman aged 45-65 years who had recovered from COVID-19. CDR3 amino acids: CASTSRASGGPLPVEQFF. CDR3 bases: TGTGCCAGCACTTCTAGGGCTAGCGGGGGGCCCCTTCCAGTTGAGCAGTTCTTC.